These 2 T cell receptor beta chains came from one sample sequenced in a study of T cells in Graves' hyperthyroidism and ophthalmopathy. RNA transcripts served as the template for amplifying TCR beta CDR3 regions. Researchers ran a first-round RT-PCR on the TCR CDR3 using the HTBI primer set. TCRdb analysed the multiplex PCR reads with MiXCR anew, one entry per CDR3 protein. The table has around 700,000 distinct CDR3 sequences, roughly 20% seen once. Specimen: blood. The receptor source for this set is a woman in her fifties or sixties with Graves' hyperthyroidism that later progressed to Graves' ophthalmopathy.

This clonotype has just a few counts. The chain recombines TRBV6-1 with TRBJ1-4; D may be TRBD1 (6 bases). CDR1 and CDR2 from the germline V gene are MNHNS and SASEGT. This CDR3 spans 19 amino acids. V was cut by 0 bases and J by 0 bases, with 17 bases left in between. The DNA of the CDR3 is TGTGCCAGCAGTGAAGCGCTAACACGGGGGCAATCAACTAATGAAAAACTGTTTTTT. Its protein product is CASSEALTRGQSTNEKLFF.

This clonotype was seen repeatedly, ten times or more. The chain has TRBV5-5 and TRBJ1-1, with TRBD1 matching over 9 bases. In germline, CDR1 is SGHKS, CDR2 YYEKEE (reference sequence). V gave up 4 bases and J gave up 0 bases; unmatched junction bases: 10. The CDR3 runs 17 residues. DNA for the CDR3: TGTGCCAGCAGCGAACAGGGACAGGGTGAAATGAACACTGAAGCTTTCTTT. This encodes CASSEQGQGEMNTEAFF.